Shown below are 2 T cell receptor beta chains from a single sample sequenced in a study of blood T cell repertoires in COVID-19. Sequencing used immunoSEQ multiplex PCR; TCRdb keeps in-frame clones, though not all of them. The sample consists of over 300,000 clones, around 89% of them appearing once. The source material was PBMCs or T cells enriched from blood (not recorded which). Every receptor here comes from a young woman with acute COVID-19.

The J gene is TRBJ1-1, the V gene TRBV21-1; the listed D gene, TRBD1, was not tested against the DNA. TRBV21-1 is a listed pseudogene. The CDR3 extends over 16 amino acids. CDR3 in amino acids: CASSAMIFRLNTEAFF. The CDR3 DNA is TGTGCCAGCAGCGCCATGATTTTCAGGTTGAACACTGAAGCTTTCTTT.

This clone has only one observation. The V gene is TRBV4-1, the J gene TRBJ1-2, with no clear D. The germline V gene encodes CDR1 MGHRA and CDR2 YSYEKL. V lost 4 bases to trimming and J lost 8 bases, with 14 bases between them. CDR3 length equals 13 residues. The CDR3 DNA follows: TGCGCCAGCAGCCCAGGAAGGCGTGTCGGCTACACCTTC. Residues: CASSPGRRVGYTF.